This is a list of T cell receptor beta chains from one sample in a study of CD8 T cells in Susac syndrome. Each CDR3 protein gets one entry after TCRdb re-called the immunoSEQ multiplex PCR reads with MiXCR. Here the sample spans over 120,000 distinct CDR3 sequences, approximately 95% being singletons. The sequencing input was CD4+ T cells from PBMCs. Receptor source: a human donor with Susac syndrome. Both conserved end residues are trimmed from each CDR3. Clone size, where shown, is once, few, many, or a class for clones that have expanded.

v_gene	abundance	j_gene	CDR3aa
TRBV6-5	.	TRBJ1-6	ASSTLGGSPLH
TRBV4-3	.	TRBJ2-7	ASSQGGAYEQY
TRBV30	.	TRBJ1-2	AWSEGQSYGYT
TRBV20-1	once	TRBJ2-7	SARRRLDEQY
TRBV19	.	TRBJ1-1	ASSIRAGPNTEAF
TRBV6-5	.	TRBJ2-7	ASSTRLAGNYEQY
TRBV29-1	.	TRBJ1-1	SVERTEGTEAF
TRBV20-1	.	TRBJ2-5	SAPPPIGARGETQY
TRBV30	.	TRBJ1-1	AWSPGQVMNTEAF
TRBV9	.	TRBJ2-7	ASSVGGSPSHSYEQY
TRBV7-9	.	TRBJ2-3	ASSLAGLVRRSDTQY
TRBV27	.	TRBJ2-3	ASSLRAGQLNTDTQY
TRBV2	.	TRBJ2-7	ASNPTSGRVEQY
TRBV20-1	.	TRBJ1-5	SASLGQGSGGQH
TRBV12-3/TRBV12-4	.	TRBJ2-7	ASRAGLAGVYEQY
TRBV20-1	.	TRBJ2-5	SAGHGETQY